The 29 T cell receptor beta chains presented below share a single source sample, sequenced in a study of T cell clusters in autoimmune cytopenias. Each sample's input was approximately 0.25 ug genomic DNA, 38,000 or so genome equivalents. Multiplex touch-down PCR amplified TRB using TRB-A and TRB-B pools in one tube. TCRdb reprocessed the multiplex PCR reads and keeps a single row for each CDR3 protein, giving no DNA. The sample yields roughly 6,900 distinct CDR3 sequences, of which the top ten take up nearly 10%. This same sample was also taken into another study, of T cell repertoires in aging, cancer and after chemotherapy.

Sequencing was performed on peripheral blood. All receptors derive from a human donor in good health.

The CDR3 here is CAISKGHTGELFF. The chain couples TRBV7-9 to TRBJ2-2; the TCRdb call, TRBD1, lacks DNA for checking. The CDR3 spans 13 residues. In germline, CDR1 is SEHNR, CDR2 FQNEAQ (reference sequence).

This clonotype registers medium-sized by frequency. The chain uses TRBV30 and TRBJ2-7. Germline CDR1 is GTSNPN and CDR2 is SVGIG (reference sequence). The CDR3 consists of 14 residues. CDR3 sequence reads: CAWREPNIIYEQYF.

The rearrangement links TRBV13 to TRBJ1-2; there is no DNA to check the TCRdb D call of TRBD1. The CDR3 totals 17 residues. CDR1 and CDR2 from the germline V gene are PRHDT and FYEKMQ (reference sequence). This chain's CDR3 is CASSSDTTGQGVGGYTF.

The J gene is TRBJ2-2, the V gene TRBV19. The CDR3 length is 14 residues. Germline assignment: CDR1 LNHDA and CDR2 SQIVND (reference sequence). CDR3 residues: CASRGRLNTGELFF. The full variable domain, completed using reference TRBV19 and TRBJ2-2, is DGGITQSPKYLFRKEGQNVTLSCEQNLNHDAMYWYRQDPGQGLRLIYYSQIVNDFQKGDIAEGYSVSREKKESFPLTVTSAQKNPTAFYLCASRGRLNTGELFFGEGSRLTVL.

This chain uses TRBV5-5 with TRBJ2-1; the TRBD2 assignment by TCRdb is unverifiable without DNA. The CDR3 is made up of 14 amino acids. From germline, CDR1 is SGHKS and CDR2 YYEKEE (reference sequence). This chain's CDR3 is CASSRREDKNEQFF.

By frequency, this clonotype registers medium-sized. The V gene is TRBV5-5, the J gene TRBJ2-5; TCRdb selects TRBD1, and the lack of DNA leaves this call unchecked. CDR3 length: 13 amino acids. Germline loops: CDR1 SGHKS, CDR2 YYEKEE (reference sequence). The CDR3 is CASSRDRDGTQYF.

Measured by frequency, this clonotype is large. V and J are TRBV29-1 and TRBJ2-3; the TRBD2 assignment by TCRdb is unverifiable without DNA. CDR1 and CDR2 (germline): SQVTM, ANQGSEA. The length of the CDR3 is 14 residues. CDR3 loop: CSVDAGGVPDTQYF.

The chain couples TRBV7-9 to TRBJ2-2; as DNA is missing, the TRBD1 call by TCRdb cannot be tested. The CDR3 is made up of 14 amino acids. Germline V CDR1 and CDR2: SEHNR, FQNEAQ (reference sequence). The CDR3 spells CASSLQTGIGELFF.

This clonotype is classed as medium-sized by frequency. The chain has TRBV19 and TRBJ1-5; no DNA is available, so the TRBD1 call from TCRdb remains unchecked. The CDR3 sequence is 17 residues long. Looked up from germline, CDR1 is LNHDA and CDR2 is SQIVND (reference sequence). The CDR3 loop reads CASSTHRQGQGNQPQHF.

This clonotype is classed as medium-sized by frequency. CDR3 in amino acids: CAWTRAGDSSYEQYF. The chain has TRBV30 and TRBJ2-7; TCRdb indicates TRBD2, and absent DNA this call remains unverified. The CDR3 consists of 15 residues. Germline CDR1 reads GTSNPN; CDR2 reads SVGIG (reference sequence).

The V and J genes are TRBV18 and TRBJ1-1; TCRdb proposes TRBD1, but this gene call is untestable without DNA. The CDR3 contains 14 residues. CDR1 is KGHSH, CDR2 LQKENI, per germline. The CDR3 is CASSRKGGEGDAFF.

The chain carries TRBV12-3 or TRBV12-4 and TRBJ1-2. The CDR3 is made up of 14 amino acids. The CDR3 region is CASSSSVGFYGYTF.

Measured by frequency, this clonotype is medium-sized. The rearrangement joins TRBV15 to TRBJ2-7; the D call of TRBD1 rests on TCRdb alone, since no DNA is present to check it. Germline lookup yields CDR1 LNHNV and CDR2 YYDKDF (reference sequence). The CDR3 loop spans 14 amino acids. The CDR3 here is CATSRDPGEDEQYF.

J is TRBJ2-5 and V is TRBV7-2; absent DNA, TCRdb's TRBD1 call cannot be checked. The CDR3 covers 16 residues. CDR1 is SGHTA and CDR2 is FQGNSA in the germline V gene. CDR3 protein: CASSFTRGRDQETQYF.

V and J are TRBV12-3 or TRBV12-4 and TRBJ1-5. CDR3 length equals 15 residues. The CDR3 loop reads CASSFRQAGNQPQHF.

CDR3 amino acids: CASSPQGAGNEKLFF. The V call is TRBV5-6, the J call TRBJ1-4; TCRdb picks TRBD1, but there is no DNA to check that call. Germline V CDR1 and CDR2: SGHDT, YYEEEE. This CDR3 spans 15 amino acids.

Judged by frequency, this clonotype is medium-sized (0.01 to 0.1%). The chain has TRBV19 and TRBJ2-2; TCRdb's assignment of TRBD1 cannot be checked, as there is no DNA. The CDR3 spans 17 residues. Germline CDR1 and CDR2: LNHDA and SQIVND (reference sequence). CDR3 loop: CASSIGRGAGVSGELFF.

This sequence joins TRBV6-5 and TRBJ1-3; as DNA is missing, the TRBD1 call by TCRdb cannot be tested. This CDR3 comprises 16 residues. Per the germline V gene, CDR1 is MNHEY and CDR2 is SVGAGI. The CDR3 loop is CASSKMTGRLGDTIYF.

The chain combines TRBV4-3 with TRBJ2-7; TCRdb gives TRBD2 as the D gene, but with no DNA this cannot be confirmed. The germline CDR1 and CDR2 sequences are LGHNA and YSLEER. This CDR3 has 16 residues. The CDR3 reads CASSQVMGGDFYEQYF.

This clonotype registers medium-sized by frequency. CDR3 sequence reads: CASSIYGTGYNEQFF. V gene TRBV19 combines with J gene TRBJ2-1; the D call of TRBD1 rests on TCRdb alone, since no DNA is present to check it. Germline CDR1 is LNHDA and CDR2 is SQIVND (reference sequence). This CDR3 has 15 amino acids. The complete variable domain, with remaining parts taken from reference TRBV19 and TRBJ2-1, reads DGGITQSPKYLFRKEGQNVTLSCEQNLNHDAMYWYRQDPGQGLRLIYYSQIVNDFQKGDIAEGYSVSREKKESFPLTVTSAQKNPTAFYLCASSIYGTGYNEQFFGPGTRLTVL.

By frequency, this clonotype registers medium-sized. The rearrangement uses TRBV6-5 and TRBJ2-7. The CDR3 runs 13 residues. Looked up from germline, CDR1 is MNHEY and CDR2 is SVGAGI. The CDR3 loop reads CASSYSRLNEQYF.

Judged by frequency, this clonotype is medium-sized. The chain carries TRBV5-4 and TRBJ2-2; without DNA, the TCRdb call of TRBD1 cannot be checked. Looked up from germline, CDR1 is SGHNT and CDR2 is YYREEE (reference sequence). The CDR3 loop spans 13 amino acids. CDR3 sequence: CASSPGYTGELFF.

This chain connects TRBV6-6 to TRBJ1-4; TCRdb's D gene call, TRBD1, goes unchecked for lack of DNA. Germline V lookup: CDR1 MNHNY, CDR2 SVGAGI (reference sequence). The CDR3 covers 15 residues. The CDR3 spells CASSYSGTPNEKLFF.

This sequence joins TRBV18 and TRBJ2-1; TCRdb calls TRBD2, which cannot be checked without DNA. CDR3 length equals 16 residues. Looked up from germline, CDR1 is KGHSH and CDR2 is LQKENI. CDR3 sequence: CASSSTSVDSYNEQFF.

The chain couples TRBV10-3 to TRBJ2-3; absent DNA, TCRdb's TRBD1 call cannot be checked. The length of the CDR3 is 16 residues. Per the germline V gene, CDR1 is ENHRY and CDR2 is SYGVKD. The CDR3: CAISDPDRRSTDTQYF.

This clonotype is deemed medium-sized (0.01 to 0.1%) by its frequency. V is TRBV12-3 or TRBV12-4 and J is TRBJ2-1; checking the TCRdb D call of TRBD2 is not possible without DNA. The CDR3 has 11 amino acids. The CDR3 sequence is CASSYSGAQFF.

The V gene is TRBV12-3 or TRBV12-4, the J gene TRBJ1-2; with no DNA, the TCRdb D assignment of TRBD1 cannot be verified. This CDR3 is 13 amino acids long. Here the CDR3 reads CASRAGQGYGYTF.

The chain couples TRBV18 to TRBJ2-5; TCRdb's D call of TRBD1 is untestable without DNA. The CDR3 runs to 14 residues. The germline gives CDR1 KGHSH, CDR2 LQKENI. The CDR3 sequence is CASSGQGATETQYF. The variable domain in full, completed from reference TRBV18 and TRBJ2-5, reads NAGVMQNPRHLVRRRGQEARLRCSPMKGHSHVYWYRQLPEEGLKFMVYLQKENIIDESGMPKERFSAEFPKEGPSILRIQQVVRGDSAAYFCASSGQGATETQYFGPGTRLLVL.

Its frequency marks this clonotype as medium-sized. The chain links TRBV6-5 to TRBJ2-7. The CDR3 contains 13 residues. Per the germline V gene, CDR1 is MNHEY and CDR2 is SVGAGI. CDR3: CASSSWDSYEQYF.